The clone carrying this T cell receptor beta chain was recorded once. The data derive from a study of ipilimumab plus nivolumab after autologous stem cell transplantation. The CDR3 has 15 amino acids. Germline V gene lookup returns CDR1 LGHNA and CDR2 YSLEER. The V gene end was trimmed by 1 base and the J gene end by 4 bases; junction bases not matched to a gene: 1. Only in-frame clones appear in the TCRdb table, and some are missing; sequencing was by immunoSEQ multiplex PCR. Seen here are 37,000 or so clones, about 91% observed once, and the top ten hold 0.75% to 1%. Material: PBMCs, obtained in a trial of ipilimumab plus nivolumab as post-transplant consolidation. This rearrangement joins TRBV4-3 to TRBJ1-6, with TRBD1 matching 7 bases. The TCR originated in a male donor with multiple myeloma. CDR3 sequence (DNA): TGCGCCAGCAGCCAAGGGACAGGATATAATTCACCCCTCCACTTT. This gives the protein CASSQGTGYNSPLHF.